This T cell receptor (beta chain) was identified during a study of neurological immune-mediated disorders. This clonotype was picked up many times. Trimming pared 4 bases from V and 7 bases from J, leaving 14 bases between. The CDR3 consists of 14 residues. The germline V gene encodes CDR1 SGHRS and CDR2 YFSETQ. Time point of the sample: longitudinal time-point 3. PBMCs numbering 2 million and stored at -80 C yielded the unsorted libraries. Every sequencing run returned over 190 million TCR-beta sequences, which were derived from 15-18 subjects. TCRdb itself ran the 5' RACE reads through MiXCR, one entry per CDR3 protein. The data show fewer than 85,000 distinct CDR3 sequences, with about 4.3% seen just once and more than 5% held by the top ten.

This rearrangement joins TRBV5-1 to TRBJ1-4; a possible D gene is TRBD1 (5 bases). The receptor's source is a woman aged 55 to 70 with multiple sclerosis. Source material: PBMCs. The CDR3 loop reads CASSTSGQSEKLFF. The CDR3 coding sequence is TGCGCCAGCAGCACGTCGGGGCAAAGTGAAAAACTGTTTTTT.